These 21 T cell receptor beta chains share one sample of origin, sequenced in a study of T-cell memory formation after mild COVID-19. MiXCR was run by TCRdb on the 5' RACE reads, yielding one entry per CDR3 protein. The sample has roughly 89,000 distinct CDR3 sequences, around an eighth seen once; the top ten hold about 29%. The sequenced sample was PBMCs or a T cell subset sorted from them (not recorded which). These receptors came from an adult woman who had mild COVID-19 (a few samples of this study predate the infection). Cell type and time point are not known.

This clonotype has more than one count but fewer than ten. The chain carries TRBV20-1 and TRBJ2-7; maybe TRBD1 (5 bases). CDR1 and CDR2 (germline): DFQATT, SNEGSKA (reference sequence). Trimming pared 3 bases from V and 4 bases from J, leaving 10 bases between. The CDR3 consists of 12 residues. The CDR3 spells CSASGAQYEQYF. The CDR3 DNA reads TGCAGTGCTAGTGGGGCGCAGTACGAGCAGTACTTC.

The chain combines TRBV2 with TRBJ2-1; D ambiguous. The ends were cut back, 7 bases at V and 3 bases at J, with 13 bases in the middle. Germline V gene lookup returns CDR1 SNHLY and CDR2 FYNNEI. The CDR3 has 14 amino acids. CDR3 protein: CASIVEAGYNEQFF. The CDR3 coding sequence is TGTGCCAGCATTGTAGAGGCCGGCTACAATGAGCAGTTCTTC. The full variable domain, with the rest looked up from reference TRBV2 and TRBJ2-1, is EPEVTQTPSHQVTQMGQEVILRCVPISNHLYFYWYRQILGQKVEFLVSFYNNEISEKSEIFDDQFSVERPDGSNFTLKIRSTKLEDSAMYFCASIVEAGYNEQFFGPGTRLTVL.

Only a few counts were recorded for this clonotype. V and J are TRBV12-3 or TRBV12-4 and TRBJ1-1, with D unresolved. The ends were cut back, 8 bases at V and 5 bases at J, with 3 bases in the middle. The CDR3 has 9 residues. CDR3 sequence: CASGTEAFF. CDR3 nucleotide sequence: TGTGCCAGCGGAACTGAAGCTTTCTTT.

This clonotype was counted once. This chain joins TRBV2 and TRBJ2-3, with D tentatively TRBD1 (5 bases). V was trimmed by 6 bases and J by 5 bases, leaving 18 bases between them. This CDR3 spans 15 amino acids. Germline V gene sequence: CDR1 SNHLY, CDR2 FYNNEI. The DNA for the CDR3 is TGTGCCAGCAGCCCCCGGGTAGGGGTTCAAGATACGCAGTATTTT. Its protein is CASSPRVGVQDTQYF.

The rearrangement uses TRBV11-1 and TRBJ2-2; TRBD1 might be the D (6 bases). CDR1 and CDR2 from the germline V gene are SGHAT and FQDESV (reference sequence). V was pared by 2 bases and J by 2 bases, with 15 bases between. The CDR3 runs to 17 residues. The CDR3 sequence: CASSLWTARGNTGELFF. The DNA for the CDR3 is TGTGCCAGCAGCTTATGGACAGCGAGGGGAAACACCGGGGAGCTGTTTTTT. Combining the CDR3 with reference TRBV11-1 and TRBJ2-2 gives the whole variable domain EAEVAQSPRYKITEKSQAVAFWCDPISGHATLYWYRQILGQGPELLVQFQDESVVDDSQLPKDRFSAERLKGVDSTLKIQPAELGDSAMYLCASSLWTARGNTGELFFGEGSRLTVL.

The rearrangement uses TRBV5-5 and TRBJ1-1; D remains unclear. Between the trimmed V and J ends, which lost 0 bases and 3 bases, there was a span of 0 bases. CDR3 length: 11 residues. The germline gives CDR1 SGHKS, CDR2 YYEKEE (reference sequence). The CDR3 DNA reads TGTGCCAGCAGCTTGGACACTGAAGCTTTCTTT. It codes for CASSLDTEAFF.

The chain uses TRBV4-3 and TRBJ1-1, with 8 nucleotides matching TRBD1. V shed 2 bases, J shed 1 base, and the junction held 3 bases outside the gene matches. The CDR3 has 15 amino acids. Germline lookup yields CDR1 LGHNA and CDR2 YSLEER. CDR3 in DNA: TGCGCCAGCAGCCAATGGGACAGGTCGAACACTGAAGCTTTCTTT. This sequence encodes CASSQWDRSNTEAFF.

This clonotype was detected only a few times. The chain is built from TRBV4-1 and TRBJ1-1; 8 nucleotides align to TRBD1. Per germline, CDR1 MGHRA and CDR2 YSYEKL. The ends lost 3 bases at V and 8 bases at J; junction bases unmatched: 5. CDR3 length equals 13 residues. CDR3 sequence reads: CASSQGGTGEAFF. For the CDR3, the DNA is TGCGCCAGCAGCCAGGGGGGGACAGGAGAAGCTTTCTTT.

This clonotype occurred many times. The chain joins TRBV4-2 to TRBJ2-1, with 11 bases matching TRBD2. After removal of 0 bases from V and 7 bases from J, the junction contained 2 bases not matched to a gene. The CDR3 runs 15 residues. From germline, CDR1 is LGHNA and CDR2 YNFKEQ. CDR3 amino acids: CASSQDSGGANEQFF. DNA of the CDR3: TGTGCCAGCAGCCAAGATAGCGGGGGGGCAAATGAGCAGTTCTTC.

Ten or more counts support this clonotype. CDR3: CASSLTLMTSGGSDEQFF. The CDR3 nucleotides are TGTGCCAGCAGCCTAACCCTTATGACTAGCGGGGGTTCGGATGAGCAGTTCTTC. This chain connects TRBV7-6 to TRBJ2-1; 12 bases align to TRBD2. The ends lost 5 bases at V and 8 bases at J; junction bases unmatched: 16. The CDR3 loop spans 18 amino acids. Germline CDR1 and CDR2: SGHVS and FNYEAQ.

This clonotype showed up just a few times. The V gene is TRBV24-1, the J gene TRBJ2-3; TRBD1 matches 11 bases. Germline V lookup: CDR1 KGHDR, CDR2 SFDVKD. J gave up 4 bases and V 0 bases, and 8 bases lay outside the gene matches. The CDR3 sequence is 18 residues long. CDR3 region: CATSDLRVPGQGADTQYF. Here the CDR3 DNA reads TGTGCCACCAGTGATTTGCGAGTACCGGGACAGGGGGCAGATACGCAGTATTTT.

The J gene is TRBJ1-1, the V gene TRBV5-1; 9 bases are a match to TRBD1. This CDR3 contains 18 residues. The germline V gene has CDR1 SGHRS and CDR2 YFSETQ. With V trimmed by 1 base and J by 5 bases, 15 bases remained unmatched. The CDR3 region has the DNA TGCGCCAGCAGCTTGACCCCGGACAGGGGAATTATGTCAACTGAAGCTTTCTTT. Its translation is CASSLTPDRGIMSTEAFF. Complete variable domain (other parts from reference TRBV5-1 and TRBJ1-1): KAGVTQTPRYLIKTRGQQVTLSCSPISGHRSVSWYQQTPGQGLQFLFEYFSETQRNKGNFPGRFSGRQFSNSRSEMNVSTLELGDSALYLCASSLTPDRGIMSTEAFFGQGTRLTVV.

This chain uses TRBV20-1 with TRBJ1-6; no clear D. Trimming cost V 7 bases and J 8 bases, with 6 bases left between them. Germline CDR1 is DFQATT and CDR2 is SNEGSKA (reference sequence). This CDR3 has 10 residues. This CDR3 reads CSGQHSPLHF. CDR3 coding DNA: TGCAGTGGACAACATTCACCCCTCCACTTT.

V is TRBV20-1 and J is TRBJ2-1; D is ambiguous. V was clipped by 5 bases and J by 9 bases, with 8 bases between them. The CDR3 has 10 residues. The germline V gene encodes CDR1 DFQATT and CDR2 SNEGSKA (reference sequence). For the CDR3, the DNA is TGCAGTGCTCCCCGCGGTGAGCAGTTCTTC. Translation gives CSAPRGEQFF.

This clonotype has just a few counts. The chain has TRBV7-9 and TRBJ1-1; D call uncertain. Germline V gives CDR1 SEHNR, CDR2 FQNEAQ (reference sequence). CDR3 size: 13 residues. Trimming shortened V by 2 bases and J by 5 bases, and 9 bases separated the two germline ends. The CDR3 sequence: CASSLPGWTEAFF. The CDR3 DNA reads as TGTGCCAGCAGCTTACCCGGTTGGACTGAAGCTTTCTTT.

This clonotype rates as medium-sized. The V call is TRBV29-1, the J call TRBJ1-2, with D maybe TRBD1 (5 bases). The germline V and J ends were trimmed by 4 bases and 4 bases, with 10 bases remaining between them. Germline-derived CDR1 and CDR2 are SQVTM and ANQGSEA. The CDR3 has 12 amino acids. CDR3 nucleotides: TGCAGCGTTGGGGGGATGGGCTATGGCTACACCTTC. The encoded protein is CSVGGMGYGYTF.

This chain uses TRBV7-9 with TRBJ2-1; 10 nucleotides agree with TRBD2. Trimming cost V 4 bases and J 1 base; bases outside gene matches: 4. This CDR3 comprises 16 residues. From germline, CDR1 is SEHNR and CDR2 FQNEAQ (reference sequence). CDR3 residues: CASSSAGGLSYNEQFF. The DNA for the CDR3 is TGTGCCAGCAGCTCAGCGGGGGGGCTTTCCTACAATGAGCAGTTCTTC.

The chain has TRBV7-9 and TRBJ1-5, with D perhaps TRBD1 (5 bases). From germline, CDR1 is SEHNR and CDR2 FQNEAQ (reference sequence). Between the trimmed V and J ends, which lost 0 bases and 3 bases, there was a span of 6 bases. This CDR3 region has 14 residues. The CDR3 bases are TGTGCCAGCAGCTTAGCAGGGGTCAATCAGCCCCAGCATTTT. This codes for CASSLAGVNQPQHF.

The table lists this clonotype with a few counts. CDR3 region: CASSPSGTEDTDTQYF. The CDR3 nucleotides read TGTGCCAGCAGCCCGTCGGGGACGGAGGATACAGATACGCAGTATTTT. The rearrangement joins TRBV6-5 to TRBJ2-3; D might be TRBD1 or TRBD2, each matching 5 bases. The CDR3 is 16 residues long. The V end lost 6 bases, the J end lost 3 bases, and 19 bases lay between the germline ends. Germline V lookup: CDR1 MNHEY, CDR2 SVGAGI.

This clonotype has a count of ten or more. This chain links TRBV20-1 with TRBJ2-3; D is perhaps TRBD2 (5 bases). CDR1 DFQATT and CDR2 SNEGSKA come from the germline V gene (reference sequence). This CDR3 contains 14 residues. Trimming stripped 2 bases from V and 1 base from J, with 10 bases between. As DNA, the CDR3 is TGCAGTGCTAGATGGACTCATGGCACAGATACGCAGTATTTT. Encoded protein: CSARWTHGTDTQYF.

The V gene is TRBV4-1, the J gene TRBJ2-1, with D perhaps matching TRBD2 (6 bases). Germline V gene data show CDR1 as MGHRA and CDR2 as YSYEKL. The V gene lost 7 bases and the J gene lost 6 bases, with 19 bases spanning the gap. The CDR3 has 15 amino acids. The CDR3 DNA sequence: TGCGCCAGCACCTCGGAGGGAGTTCTGGGCAATGAGCAGTTCTTC. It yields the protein CASTSEGVLGNEQFF.